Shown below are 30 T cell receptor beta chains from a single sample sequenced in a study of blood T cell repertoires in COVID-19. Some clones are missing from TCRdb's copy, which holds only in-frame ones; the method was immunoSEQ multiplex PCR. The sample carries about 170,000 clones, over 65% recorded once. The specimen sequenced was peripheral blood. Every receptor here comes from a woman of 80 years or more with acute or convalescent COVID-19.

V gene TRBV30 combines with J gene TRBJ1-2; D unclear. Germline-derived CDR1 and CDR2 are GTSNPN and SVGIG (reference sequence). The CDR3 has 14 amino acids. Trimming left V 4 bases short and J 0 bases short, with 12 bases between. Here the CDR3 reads CAWTGQTANYGYTF. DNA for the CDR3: TGTGCCTGGACTGGTCAAACAGCTAACTATGGCTACACCTTC.

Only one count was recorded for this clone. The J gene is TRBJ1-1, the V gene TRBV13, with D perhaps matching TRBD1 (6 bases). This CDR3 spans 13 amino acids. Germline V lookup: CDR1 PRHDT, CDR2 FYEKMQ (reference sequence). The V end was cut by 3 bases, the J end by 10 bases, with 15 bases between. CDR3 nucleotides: TGTGCCAGCAGCTTCCCCGGGGCCAGGGGAGCTTTCTTT. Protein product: CASSFPGARGAFF.

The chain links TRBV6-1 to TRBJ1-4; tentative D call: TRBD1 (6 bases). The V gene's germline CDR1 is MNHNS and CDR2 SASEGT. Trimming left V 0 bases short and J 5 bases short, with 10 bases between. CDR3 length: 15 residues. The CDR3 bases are TGTGCCAGCAGTGAAGCATCAGGGGTAAATGAAAAACTGTTTTTT. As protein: CASSEASGVNEKLFF.

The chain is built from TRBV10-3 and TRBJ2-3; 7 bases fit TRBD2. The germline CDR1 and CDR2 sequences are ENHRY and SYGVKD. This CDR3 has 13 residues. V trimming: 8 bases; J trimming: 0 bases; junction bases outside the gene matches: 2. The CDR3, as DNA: TGTGCCATCGGTAGCGGGAGCACAGATACGCAGTATTTT. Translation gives CAIGSGSTDTQYF.

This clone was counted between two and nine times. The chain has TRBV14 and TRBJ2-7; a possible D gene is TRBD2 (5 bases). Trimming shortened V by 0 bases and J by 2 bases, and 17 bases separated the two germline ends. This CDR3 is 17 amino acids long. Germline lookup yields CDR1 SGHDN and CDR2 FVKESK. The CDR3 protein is CASSQDLSPGYAYEQYF. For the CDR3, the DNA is TGTGCCAGCAGCCAAGATTTATCCCCGGGGTACGCCTACGAGCAGTACTTC. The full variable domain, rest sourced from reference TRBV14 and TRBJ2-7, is EAGVTQFPSHSVIEKGQTVTLRCDPISGHDNLYWYRRVMGKEIKFLLHFVKESKQDESGMPNNRFLAERTGGTYSTLKVQPAELEDSGVYFCASSQDLSPGYAYEQYFGPGTRLTVT.

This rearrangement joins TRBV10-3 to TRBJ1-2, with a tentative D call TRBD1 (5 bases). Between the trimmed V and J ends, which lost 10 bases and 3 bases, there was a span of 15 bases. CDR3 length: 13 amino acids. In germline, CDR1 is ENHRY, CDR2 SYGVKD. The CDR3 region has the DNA TGTGCCACCTACGGGGGATTGGACTATGGCTACACCTTC. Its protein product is CATYGGLDYGYTF.

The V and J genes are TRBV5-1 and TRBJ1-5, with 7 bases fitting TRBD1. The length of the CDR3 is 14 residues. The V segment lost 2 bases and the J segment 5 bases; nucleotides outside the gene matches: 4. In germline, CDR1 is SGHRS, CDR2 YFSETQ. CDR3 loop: CASSFGTDDQPQHF. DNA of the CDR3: TGCGCCAGCAGCTTCGGGACAGACGATCAGCCCCAGCATTTT.

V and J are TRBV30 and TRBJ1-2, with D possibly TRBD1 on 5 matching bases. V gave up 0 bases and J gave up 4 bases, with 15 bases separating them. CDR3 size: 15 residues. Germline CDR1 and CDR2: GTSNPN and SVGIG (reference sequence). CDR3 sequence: CAWSVTLGQVYGYTF. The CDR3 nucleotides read TGTGCCTGGAGTGTGACCCTGGGGCAGGTCTATGGCTACACCTTC.

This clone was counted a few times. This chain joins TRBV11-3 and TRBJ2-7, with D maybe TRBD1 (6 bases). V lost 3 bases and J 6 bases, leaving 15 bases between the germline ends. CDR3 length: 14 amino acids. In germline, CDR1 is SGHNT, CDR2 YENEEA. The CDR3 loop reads CASSFDGQSPEQYF. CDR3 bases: TGTGCCAGCAGCTTTGATGGACAGTCGCCCGAGCAGTACTTC.

The CDR3 nucleotides are TGTGCCAGTAGTATCGACGGCGGATACTATGGCTACACCTTC. The encoded protein is CASSIDGGYYGYTF. The chain is built from TRBV19 and TRBJ1-2; D not certain. The germline CDR1 and CDR2 sequences are LNHDA and SQIVND (reference sequence). V was trimmed by 3 bases and J by 3 bases, leaving 11 bases between them. The CDR3 covers 14 residues.

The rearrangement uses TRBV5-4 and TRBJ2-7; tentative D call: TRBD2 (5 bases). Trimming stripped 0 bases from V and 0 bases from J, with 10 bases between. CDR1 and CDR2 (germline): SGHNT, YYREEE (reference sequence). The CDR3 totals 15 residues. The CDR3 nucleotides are TGTGCCAGCAGCTTGGGGGAAGGGAGCTCCTACGAGCAGTACTTC. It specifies CASSLGEGSSYEQYF.

The CDR3 nucleotides read TGTGCCAGTAGTCTCCGACTAGCGGGAGCCGTATTGACAGATACGCAGTATTTT. Its protein product is CASSLRLAGAVLTDTQYF. The chain is built from TRBV19 and TRBJ2-3; 12 positions agree with TRBD2. The germline gives CDR1 LNHDA, CDR2 SQIVND (reference sequence). The ends lost 5 bases at V and 3 bases at J; junction bases unmatched: 12. This CDR3 comprises 18 residues.

Written as DNA, the CDR3 is TGTGCCAGCAGTAAGATCGATGCGGGACAGACTCCCTACGAGCAGTACTTC. It encodes CASSKIDAGQTPYEQYF. The chain couples TRBV9 to TRBJ2-7; D is possibly TRBD1 (7 bases). Germline V gives CDR1 SGDLS, CDR2 YYNGEE. This CDR3 is 17 amino acids long. The ends were cut back, 5 bases at V and 2 bases at J, with 23 bases in the middle.

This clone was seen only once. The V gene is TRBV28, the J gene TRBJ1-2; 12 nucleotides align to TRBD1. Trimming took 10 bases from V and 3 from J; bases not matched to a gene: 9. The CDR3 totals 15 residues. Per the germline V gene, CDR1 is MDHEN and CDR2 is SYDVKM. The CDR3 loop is CAIPGGQGADYGYTF. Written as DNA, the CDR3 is TGTGCCATTCCCGGGGGACAGGGGGCGGACTATGGCTACACCTTC.

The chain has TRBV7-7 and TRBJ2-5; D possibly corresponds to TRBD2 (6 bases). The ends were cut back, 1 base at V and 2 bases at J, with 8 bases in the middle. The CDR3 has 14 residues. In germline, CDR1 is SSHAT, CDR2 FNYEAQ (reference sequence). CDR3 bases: TGTGCCAGCAGCTTAGTAGGAGGGCAAGAGACCCAGTACTTC. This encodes CASSLVGGQETQYF. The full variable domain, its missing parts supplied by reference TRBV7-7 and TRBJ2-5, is GAGVSQSPRYKVTKRGQDVTLRCDPISSHATLYWYQQALGQGPEFLTYFNYEAQPDKSGLPSDRFSAERPEGSISTLTIQRTEQRDSAMYRCASSLVGGQETQYFGPGTRLLVL.

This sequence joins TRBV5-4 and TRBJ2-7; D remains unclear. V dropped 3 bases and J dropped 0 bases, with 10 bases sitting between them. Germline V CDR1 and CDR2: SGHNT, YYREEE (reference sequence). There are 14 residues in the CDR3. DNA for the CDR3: TGTGCCAGCAGCTCTGCAGGAAGCTCCTACGAGCAGTACTTC. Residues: CASSSAGSSYEQYF.

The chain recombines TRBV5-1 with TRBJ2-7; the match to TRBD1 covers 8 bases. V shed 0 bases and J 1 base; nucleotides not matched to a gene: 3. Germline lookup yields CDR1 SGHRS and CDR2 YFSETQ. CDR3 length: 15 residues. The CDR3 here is CASSLGQGYSYEQYF. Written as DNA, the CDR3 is TGCGCCAGCAGCTTGGGACAGGGGTATTCCTACGAGCAGTACTTC.

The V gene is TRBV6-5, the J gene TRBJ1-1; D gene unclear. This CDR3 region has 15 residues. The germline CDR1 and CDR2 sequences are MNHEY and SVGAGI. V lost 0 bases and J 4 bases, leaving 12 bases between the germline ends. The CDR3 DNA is TGTGCCAGCAGTTACTCGATCCGAGGAGGCACTGAAGCTTTCTTT. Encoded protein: CASSYSIRGGTEAFF.

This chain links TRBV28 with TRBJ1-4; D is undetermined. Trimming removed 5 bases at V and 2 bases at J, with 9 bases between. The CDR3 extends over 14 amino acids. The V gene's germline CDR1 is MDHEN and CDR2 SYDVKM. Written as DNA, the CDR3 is TGTGCCAGCAGTACGGGGTGGACTAATGAAAAACTGTTTTTT. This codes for CASSTGWTNEKLFF. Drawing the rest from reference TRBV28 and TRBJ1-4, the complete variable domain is DVKVTQSSRYLVKRTGEKVFLECVQDMDHENMFWYRQDPGLGLRLIYFSYDVKMKEKGDIPEGYSVSREKKERFSLILESASTNQTSMYLCASSTGWTNEKLFFGSGTQLSVL.

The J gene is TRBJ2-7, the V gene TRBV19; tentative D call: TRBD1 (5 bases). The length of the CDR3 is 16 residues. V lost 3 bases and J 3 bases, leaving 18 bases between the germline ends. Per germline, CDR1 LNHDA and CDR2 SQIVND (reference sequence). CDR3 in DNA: TGTGCCAGTAGTATTTCCTCTGAACCCCAGGGCTACGAGCAGTACTTC. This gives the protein CASSISSEPQGYEQYF. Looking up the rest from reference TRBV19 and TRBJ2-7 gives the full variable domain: DGGITQSPKYLFRKEGQNVTLSCEQNLNHDAMYWYRQDPGQGLRLIYYSQIVNDFQKGDIAEGYSVSREKKESFPLTVTSAQKNPTAFYLCASSISSEPQGYEQYFGPGTRLTVT.

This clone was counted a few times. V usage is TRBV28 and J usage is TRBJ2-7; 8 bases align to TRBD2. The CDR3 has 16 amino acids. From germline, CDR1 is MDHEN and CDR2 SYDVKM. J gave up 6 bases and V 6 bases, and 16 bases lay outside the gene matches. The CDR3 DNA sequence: TGTGCCAGCAGACCCTTCCTCCAGCGGGAGTTTCTCGAGCAGTACTTC. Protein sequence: CASRPFLQREFLEQYF.

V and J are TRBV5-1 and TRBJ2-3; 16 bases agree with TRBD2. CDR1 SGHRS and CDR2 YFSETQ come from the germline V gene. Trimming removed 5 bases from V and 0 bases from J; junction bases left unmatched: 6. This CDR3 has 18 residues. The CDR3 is CASRPGLAGGPSTDTQYF. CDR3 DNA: TGCGCCAGCAGGCCGGGACTAGCGGGAGGGCCTAGCACAGATACGCAGTATTTT.

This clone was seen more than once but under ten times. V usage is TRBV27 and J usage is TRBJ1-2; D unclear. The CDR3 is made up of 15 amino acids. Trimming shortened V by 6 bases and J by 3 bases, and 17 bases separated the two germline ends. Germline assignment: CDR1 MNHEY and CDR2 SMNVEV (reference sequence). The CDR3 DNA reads TGTGCCAGCAGCCGTGGGCAAACTGCTCACTATGGCTACACCTTC. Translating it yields CASSRGQTAHYGYTF.

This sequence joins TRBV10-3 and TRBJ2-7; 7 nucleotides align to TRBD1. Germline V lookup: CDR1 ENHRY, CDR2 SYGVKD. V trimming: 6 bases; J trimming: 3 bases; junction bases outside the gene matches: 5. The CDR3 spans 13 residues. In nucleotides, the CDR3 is TGTGCCATCAGAAGACAGGGTAGCTACGAGCAGTACTTC. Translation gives CAIRRQGSYEQYF.

The CDR3 region is CASSQANGLADTDTQYF. The CDR3 DNA reads as TGTGCCAGCAGCCAAGCCAATGGACTAGCAGACACAGATACGCAGTATTTT. The genes are TRBV14 and TRBJ2-3; TRBD2 agrees at 8 bases. Germline-derived CDR1 and CDR2 are SGHDN and FVKESK. The CDR3 runs 17 residues. Trimming removed 1 base from V and 2 bases from J; junction bases left unmatched: 8.

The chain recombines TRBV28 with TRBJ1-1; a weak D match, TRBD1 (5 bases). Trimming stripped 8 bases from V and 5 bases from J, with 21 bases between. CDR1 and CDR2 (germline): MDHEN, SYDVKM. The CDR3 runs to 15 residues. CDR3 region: CASVSDFTRGTEAFF. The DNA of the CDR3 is TGTGCCAGCGTATCGGACTTTACCCGGGGGACTGAAGCTTTCTTT.

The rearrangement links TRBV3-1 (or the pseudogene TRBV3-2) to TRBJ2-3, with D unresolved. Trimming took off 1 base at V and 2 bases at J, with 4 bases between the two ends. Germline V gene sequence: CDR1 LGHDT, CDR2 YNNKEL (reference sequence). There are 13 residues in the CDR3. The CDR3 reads CASSQAYTDTQYF. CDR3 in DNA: TGTGCCAGCAGCCAAGCCTACACAGATACGCAGTATTTT.

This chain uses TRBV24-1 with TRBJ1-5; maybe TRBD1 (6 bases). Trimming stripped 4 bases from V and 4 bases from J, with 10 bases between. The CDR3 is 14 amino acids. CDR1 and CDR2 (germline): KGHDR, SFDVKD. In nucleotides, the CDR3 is TGTGCCACCAGTGAGGAACAGGGAAATCAGCCCCAGCATTTT. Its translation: CATSEEQGNQPQHF.

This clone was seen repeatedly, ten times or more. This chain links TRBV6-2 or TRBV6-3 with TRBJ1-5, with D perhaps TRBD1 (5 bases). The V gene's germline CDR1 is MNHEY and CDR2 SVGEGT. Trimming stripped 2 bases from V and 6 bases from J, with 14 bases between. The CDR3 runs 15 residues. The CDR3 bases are TGTGCCAGCAGTTACAGCGGGACTGCTAGTCAGCCCCAGCATTTT. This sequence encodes CASSYSGTASQPQHF.

Here the CDR3 DNA reads TGTGCTAGTGGTTTCCGGGGCAATCAGCCCCAGCATTTT. It yields the protein CASGFRGNQPQHF. The chain recombines TRBV12-5 with TRBJ1-5; D gene unclear. The CDR3 is 13 amino acids. Trimming shortened V by 3 bases and J by 2 bases, and 5 bases separated the two germline ends. The germline V gene encodes CDR1 LGHNT and CDR2 FRNRAP.